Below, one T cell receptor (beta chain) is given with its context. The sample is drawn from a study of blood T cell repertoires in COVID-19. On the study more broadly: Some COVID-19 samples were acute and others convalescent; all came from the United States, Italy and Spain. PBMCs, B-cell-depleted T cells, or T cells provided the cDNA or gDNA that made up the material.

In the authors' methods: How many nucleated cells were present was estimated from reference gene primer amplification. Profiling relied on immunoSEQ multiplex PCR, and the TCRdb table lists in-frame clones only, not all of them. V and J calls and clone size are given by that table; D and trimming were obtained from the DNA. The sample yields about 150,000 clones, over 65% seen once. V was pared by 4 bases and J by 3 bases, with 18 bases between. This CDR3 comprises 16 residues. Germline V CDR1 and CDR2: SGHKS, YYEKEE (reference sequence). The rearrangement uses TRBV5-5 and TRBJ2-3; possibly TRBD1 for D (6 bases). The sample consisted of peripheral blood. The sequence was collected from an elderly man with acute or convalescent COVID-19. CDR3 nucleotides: TGTGCCAGCAGCCAAGACTCAGGGGCGCGGACAGATACGCAGTATTTT. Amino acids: CASSQDSGARTDTQYF.